This T cell receptor beta chain was sequenced during a study of shared clonotypes between healthy human individuals. TCRdb's table, derived via immunoSEQ multiplex PCR, lists solely in-frame clones and lacks some. The profile shows approximately 98,000 clones, 55% to 70% of them singletons. V lost 1 base and J lost 3, with 8 bases in between. CDR1 and CDR2 (germline): SGHDT, YYEEEE. The CDR3 contains 13 residues. The sequencing input was memory CD8+ T cells sorted from blood. Subset described: CD45RO+ cells pooled with CCR7-negative TemRA cells. This clonotype was obtained from a woman aged 30 to 39 in good health. The rearrangement joins TRBV5-6 to TRBJ2-7, with unresolved D. The CDR3 is CASSLPGVYEQYF. CDR3 bases: TGTGCCAGCAGCTTGCCAGGAGTCTACGAGCAGTACTTC.